These 14 T cell receptor beta chains were sequenced from one sample in a study of blood T cell repertoires in COVID-19 (dated by TCRdb to the early 2020s). Library creation used the immunoSEQ multiplex PCR assay. This immuneACCESS table, as held by TCRdb, lists in-frame sequences with V and J called but not all clones. Of the missing ones, under half trace to an unresolved V gene in checked studies; the others have no known cause. The sample records around 250,000 clones, around 88% of which are singletons. The ten largest account for 9% to 15% of the sample. Sequencing was carried out using peripheral blood. Receptors originate from a man of 80 years or more with acute or convalescent COVID-19.

The V gene is TRBV7-2, the J gene TRBJ1-2; 12 bases are shared with TRBD1. In germline, CDR1 is SGHTA, CDR2 FQGNSA. The V gene end was trimmed by 1 base and the J gene end by 8 bases; junction bases not matched to a gene: 5. The CDR3 covers 15 residues. The CDR3 DNA is TGTGCCAGCAGCTTAGGAGGGACAGGGGGCAGCGGCTACACCTTC. Protein sequence: CASSLGGTGGSGYTF.

The V and J genes are TRBV9 and TRBJ2-7; perhaps TRBD1 as D (6 bases). The CDR3 is 14 residues long. Between the trimmed V and J ends, which lost 4 bases and 0 bases, there was a span of 11 bases. The germline CDR1 and CDR2 sequences are SGDLS and YYNGEE. CDR3: CASSSGGDSYEQYF. The CDR3 DNA is TGTGCCAGCAGCTCTGGGGGCGACTCCTACGAGCAGTACTTC.

This clone was detected only once. V is TRBV9 and J is TRBJ2-3; TRBD1 matches at 7 bases. The germline V gene encodes CDR1 SGDLS and CDR2 YYNGEE. With 4 bases clipped from V and 0 bases from J, the junction kept 5 bases outside the gene matches. The CDR3 spans 15 residues. The CDR3 protein is CASSRTGPSTDTQYF. The CDR3 nucleotides are TGTGCCAGCAGCCGGACAGGTCCCAGCACAGATACGCAGTATTTT.

V is TRBV9 and J is TRBJ2-7, with D unclear. The CDR3 is made up of 15 amino acids. Germline assignment: CDR1 SGDLS and CDR2 YYNGEE. V was pared by 0 bases and J by 4 bases, with 14 bases between. The CDR3 DNA is TGTGCCAGCAGCGTAGGGCTCCAGCGAAAATACGAGCAGTACTTC. Protein product: CASSVGLQRKYEQYF.

The chain carries TRBV28 and TRBJ2-7; 8 bases match TRBD2. Trimming took 7 bases from V and 5 from J; bases not matched to a gene: 13. The germline V gene has CDR1 MDHEN and CDR2 SYDVKM. The length of the CDR3 is 15 residues. CDR3 in amino acids: CASIPSAGTRDEQYF. DNA of the CDR3: TGTGCCAGCATCCCATCCGCCGGGACTAGAGACGAGCAGTACTTC.

The chain couples TRBV2 to TRBJ2-1; D is possibly TRBD1 (5 bases). The CDR3 runs 13 residues. The germline V gene has CDR1 SNHLY and CDR2 FYNNEI. V dropped 4 bases and J dropped 6 bases, with 10 bases sitting between them. In DNA, the CDR3 is TGTGCCAGCAGTGTCTCCAGGGTCAATGAGCAGTTCTTC. Translating it yields CASSVSRVNEQFF.

V gene TRBV3-1 (or the pseudogene TRBV3-2) combines with J gene TRBJ1-2; 7 positions match TRBD1. V trimming: 0 bases; J trimming: 8 bases; junction bases outside the gene matches: 9. The CDR3 is 15 residues long. Germline loops: CDR1 LGHDT, CDR2 YNNKEL (reference sequence). CDR3 loop: CASSQEGKGGRGYTF. CDR3 nucleotides: TGTGCCAGCAGCCAAGAAGGAAAAGGGGGCCGCGGCTACACCTTC.

The rearrangement links TRBV19 to TRBJ1-5; 9 bases fit TRBD1. The germline V gene has CDR1 LNHDA and CDR2 SQIVND (reference sequence). V shed 5 bases, J shed 0 bases, and the junction held 2 bases outside the gene matches. CDR3 length: 15 residues. CDR3 protein: CASSWGQGSNQPQHF. The CDR3 DNA follows: TGTGCCAGTAGTTGGGGACAGGGTAGCAATCAGCCCCAGCATTTT. The whole variable domain, remainder taken from reference TRBV19 and TRBJ1-5, is DGGITQSPKYLFRKEGQNVTLSCEQNLNHDAMYWYRQDPGQGLRLIYYSQIVNDFQKGDIAEGYSVSREKKESFPLTVTSAQKNPTAFYLCASSWGQGSNQPQHFGDGTRLSIL.

The CDR3 DNA sequence: TGTGCCAGCAGCAAAGACAGGGGGCGGTCAGATACGCAGTATTTT. Protein sequence: CASSKDRGRSDTQYF. The V call is TRBV21-1, the J call TRBJ2-3; the table's D call, TRBD1, was not checked against the DNA. TRBV21-1 is described as a pseudogene. The CDR3 length is 15 residues.

The chain employs TRBV5-1 and TRBJ2-3; tentatively, D is TRBD1 (6 bases). V lost 4 bases to trimming and J lost 6 bases, with 12 bases between them. The CDR3 has 13 amino acids. Germline CDR1 SGHRS, CDR2 YFSETQ. This CDR3 is CASSNSRGDTQYF. The CDR3 region has the DNA TGCGCCAGCAGCAATTCTAGGGGGGATACGCAGTATTTT.

Notes on this clone: This sample includes further DNA sequences coding for the same CDR3. V gene TRBV28 combines with J gene TRBJ2-7, with D possibly matching TRBD1 (5 bases). This CDR3 contains 13 residues. Trimming cost V 2 bases and J 3 bases, with 8 bases left between them. Germline CDR1 reads MDHEN; CDR2 reads SYDVKM. CDR3 protein: CASSLGQIYEQYF. In DNA form, the CDR3 reads TGTGCCAGCAGTTTAGGACAAATCTACGAGCAGTACTTC. Based on the CDR3 plus reference TRBV28 and TRBJ2-7, the full variable domain is DVKVTQSSRYLVKRTGEKVFLECVQDMDHENMFWYRQDPGLGLRLIYFSYDVKMKEKGDIPEGYSVSREKKERFSLILESASTNQTSMYLCASSLGQIYEQYFGPGTRLTVT.

The chain uses TRBV6-6 and TRBJ1-1, with 8 bases fitting TRBD1. The CDR3 is 16 amino acids. The V segment lost 0 bases and the J segment 0 bases; nucleotides outside the gene matches: 3. From germline, CDR1 is MNHNY and CDR2 SVGAGI (reference sequence). This CDR3 is CASSYSQGALNTEAFF. CDR3 nucleotides: TGTGCCAGCAGTTACTCCCAGGGGGCCTTGAACACTGAAGCTTTCTTT.

V and J are TRBV6-2 or TRBV6-3 and TRBJ2-5; TRBD2 might be the D (6 bases). The CDR3 is 14 residues long. Germline V gene data show CDR1 as MNHEY and CDR2 as SVGEGT. Trimming took 4 bases from V and 2 from J, leaving 11 bases between them. The CDR3 coding sequence is TGTGCCAGCAGTTTAAGCGGGCTTCAAGAGACCCAGTACTTC. It codes for CASSLSGLQETQYF.

The CDR3 reads CASSQAVSSYNSPLHF. DNA of the CDR3: TGTGCCAGCAGCCAAGCGGTGAGCTCCTATAATTCACCCCTCCACTTT. J is TRBJ1-6 and V is TRBV3-1 (or the pseudogene TRBV3-2); D gene unclear. Germline V gene data show CDR1 as LGHDT and CDR2 as YNNKEL (reference sequence). The CDR3 consists of 16 residues. Trimming shortened V by 1 base and J by 0 bases, and 7 bases separated the two germline ends.